This is a list of T cell receptor beta chains from one sample in a study of T cells in Graves' hyperthyroidism and ophthalmopathy. TCRdb reprocessed the multiplex PCR reads via MiXCR and lists one record per CDR3 protein. Counted here are about 840,000 distinct CDR3 sequences, 38% occurring once; the ten biggest clones make up 8% to 9%. Specimen: blood. These receptors all stem from a man between 18 and 29 years old with Graves' hyperthyroidism. Each CDR3 is given with its conserved first and last residue. D genes are given only for firm matches. Clone size is given for some rows only: seen once, a few or many times, or a class if the clone is expanded.

>.|few|TRBV20-1|TRBJ1-2
CSASAGGGGTNYGYTF
TGCAGTGCTAGCGCTGGGGGAGGGGGAACTAACTATGGCTACACCTTC
>TRBD2|.|TRBV7-2|TRBJ2-7
CASSPNSPSGYELYF
TGTGCCAGCTCACCAAACAGTCCTAGCGGATACGAGCTGTACTTC
>.|.|TRBV7-9|TRBJ2-7
CASSLVALAYEQYF
TGTGCCAGCAGCTTAGTGGCGTTAGCCTACGAGCAGTACTTC
>.|many|TRBV5-1|TRBJ1-3
CASSEGTRRNTIYF
TGCGCCAGCAGCGAGGGGACGAGGAGAAACACCATATATTTT
>.|many|TRBV10-2|TRBJ2-7
CASSDGHTVEQYF
TGCGCCAGCAGTGACGGACACACTGTCGAGCAGTACTTC
>.|many|TRBV7-8|TRBJ1-3
CASSLAGVSSGNTIYF
TGTGCCAGCAGCTTAGCTGGGGTTAGCTCTGGAAACACCATATATTTT
>.|once|TRBV5-5|TRBJ1-2
CASGMVAGDYGYTF
TGTGCCAGCGGAATGGTAGCGGGAGACTATGGCTACACCTTC
>TRBD1|many|TRBV7-9|TRBJ1-3
CASNDRAGGNTIYF
TGTGCCAGCAATGACAGGGCGGGTGGAAACACCATATATTTT
>TRBD2|few|TRBV3-1|TRBJ2-5
CASRRLAGAAETQYF
TGTGCCAGCAGACGACTAGCGGGGGCTGCAGAGACCCAGTACTTC
>.|.|TRBV7-9|TRBJ1-1
CASSFRTKPEGEAFF
TGTGCCAGCAGCTTCCGGACCAAACCTGAGGGGGAAGCTTTCTTT
>.|many|TRBV2|TRBJ2-7
CASRGDEQYF
TGTGCCAGCAGGGGGGACGAGCAGTACTTC
>TRBD1|.|TRBV7-2|TRBJ1-3
CASRVGQGRNTIYF
TGTGCCAGCAGAGTGGGACAGGGGAGGAACACCATATATTTT
>TRBD1|.|TRBV5-1|TRBJ2-5
CASTHGQGARETQYF
TGCGCCAGCACCCATGGACAGGGGGCCCGGGAGACCCAGTACTTC
>.|many|TRBV5-1|TRBJ2-7
CASSVPSYEQYF
TGCGCCAGCAGCGTCCCCTCCTACGAGCAGTACTTC
>.|few|TRBV7-2|TRBJ2-6
CASSLGLWGSGANVLTF
TGTGCCAGCAGCTTAGGATTGTGGGGCTCTGGGGCCAACGTCCTGACTTTC
>TRBD1|.|TRBV7-2|TRBJ2-7
CASSLDGRGQYEQYF
TGTGCCAGCAGCTTAGATGGCAGGGGGCAGTACGAGCAGTACTTC
>.|many|TRBV12-3/TRBV12-4|TRBJ2-2
CASSFPGELFF
TGTGCCAGCAGTTTCCCCGGGGAGCTGTTTTTT
>.|.|TRBV6-4|TRBJ1-6
CASSYGQPNSPLHF
TGTGCCAGCAGTTACGGACAGCCTAATTCACCCCTCCACTTT
>.|.|TRBV12-3/TRBV12-4|TRBJ1-4
CASSLSRDAAEKLFF
TGTGCCAGCAGTTTAAGCAGGGACGCTGCGGAAAAACTGTTTTTT
>.|many|TRBV10-3|TRBJ2-5
CAISPGRETQYF
TGTGCCATCAGCCCCGGGAGAGAGACCCAGTACTTC
>.|many|TRBV15|TRBJ1-5
CATSRLEQPYQPQHF
TGTGCCACCAGCAGGCTAGAACAGCCTTATCAGCCCCAGCATTTT
>.|.|TRBV10-3|TRBJ2-7
CAISVSGVSYEQYF
TGTGCCATCAGTGTTTCGGGAGTCTCCTACGAGCAGTACTTC
>.|.|TRBV7-2|TRBJ2-7
CASRRKGYEQYF
TGTGCCAGCAGAAGGAAGGGGTACGAGCAGTACTTC
>.|.|TRBV15|TRBJ2-3
CATSTWTRTDTQYF
TGTGCCACCAGCACATGGACCCGCACAGATACGCAGTATTTT
>TRBD2|many|TRBV7-8|TRBJ2-7
CASGLAVSYEQYF
TGTGCCAGCGGACTAGCGGTCTCCTACGAGCAGTACTTC
>.|.|TRBV29-1|TRBJ2-3
CSVATDTQYF
TGCAGCGTTGCGACAGATACGCAGTATTTT
>TRBD1|.|TRBV29-1|TRBJ2-7
CSVVGRGQGEQYF
TGCAGCGTTGTCGGGCGGGGACAGGGTGAGCAGTACTTC
>.|many|TRBV20-1|TRBJ1-2
CSASKAGPYGYTF
TGCAGTGCTAGTAAAGCGGGGCCCTATGGCTACACCTTC
>.|few|TRBV19|TRBJ1-1
CASKQRSNTEAFF
TGTGCCAGCAAACAGAGATCGAACACTGAAGCTTTCTTT
>TRBD2|.|TRBV7-2|TRBJ2-7
CASSNTSGMHEQYF
TGCGCCAGCAGCAACACTAGCGGGATGCACGAGCAGTACTTC
>.|.|TRBV20-1|TRBJ1-5
CSARSGGGQPQHF
TGCAGTGCTAGATCGGGGGGCGGTCAGCCCCAGCATTTT
>.|.|TRBV29-1|TRBJ2-7
CSSRGETEQYF
TGCAGCAGCCGAGGGGAGACCGAGCAGTACTTC
>.|.|TRBV7-2|TRBJ2-7
CASSFLGGYEQYF
TGTGCCAGCAGCTTCTTGGGGGGCTACGAGCAGTACTTC